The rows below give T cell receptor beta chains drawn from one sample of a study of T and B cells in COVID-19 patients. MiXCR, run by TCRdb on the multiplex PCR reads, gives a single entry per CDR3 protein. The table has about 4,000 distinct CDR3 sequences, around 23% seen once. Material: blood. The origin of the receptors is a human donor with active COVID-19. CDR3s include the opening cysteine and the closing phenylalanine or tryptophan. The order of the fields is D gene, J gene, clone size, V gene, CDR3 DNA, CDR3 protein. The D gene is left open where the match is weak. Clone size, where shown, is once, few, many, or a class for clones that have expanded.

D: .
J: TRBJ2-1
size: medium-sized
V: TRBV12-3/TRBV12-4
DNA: TGTGCCAGCAGTTTTAGAGGGAATGAGCAGTTCTTC
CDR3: CASSFRGNEQFF

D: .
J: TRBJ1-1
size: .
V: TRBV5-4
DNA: TGTGCCAGCAGCTTGGGAGGGTGGAGGAACACTGAAGCTTTCTTT
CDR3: CASSLGGWRNTEAFF

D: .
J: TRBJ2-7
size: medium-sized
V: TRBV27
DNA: TGTGCCAGCAGTTTAGGTAGACGGGCCGACTACGAGCAGTACTTC
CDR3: CASSLGRRADYEQYF

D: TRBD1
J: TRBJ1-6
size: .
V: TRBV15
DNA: TGTGCCACCAGCAGAGGGGGACAGGGGGCCTCACCCCTCCACTTT
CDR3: CATSRGGQGASPLHF

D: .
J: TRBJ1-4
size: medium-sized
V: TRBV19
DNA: TGTGCCAGTAGTTCCGGAGGAGGTCCTAATGAAAAACTGTTTTTT
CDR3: CASSSGGGPNEKLFF

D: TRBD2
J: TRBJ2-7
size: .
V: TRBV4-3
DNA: TGCGCCGGCAGCCAAGAAGCGGGAGGCCCCTCCTACGAGCAGTACTTC
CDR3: CAGSQEAGGPSYEQYF

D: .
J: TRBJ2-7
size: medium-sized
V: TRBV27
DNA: TGTGCCAGCAGTAGAGGGATGAAGAACGAGCAGTACTTC
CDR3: CASSRGMKNEQYF

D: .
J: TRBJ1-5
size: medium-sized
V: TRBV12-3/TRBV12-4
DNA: TGTGCCAGCAGTTTAGCGACAGGCACAAATCAGCCCCAGCATTTT
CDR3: CASSLATGTNQPQHF

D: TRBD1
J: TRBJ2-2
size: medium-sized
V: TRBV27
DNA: TGTGCCAGCAGTACGACAGGGCCCGGGGAGCTGTTTTTT
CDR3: CASSTTGPGELFF

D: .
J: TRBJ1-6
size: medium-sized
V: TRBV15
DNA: TGTGCCACCAGCAGAGATCGGCAGTATAATTCACCCCTCCACTTT
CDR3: CATSRDRQYNSPLHF